Following are 32 T cell receptor beta chains from one sample sequenced in a study of early T cells in non-severe SARS-CoV-2 infection. One entry per CDR3 protein results from TCRdb running MiXCR on the 5' RACE reads. Of 30,000 to 40,000 distinct CDR3 sequences listed, around 6% are singletons. The sequenced sample was whole blood. The receptors were sampled from an adult who was a healthcare worker with PCR-confirmed SARS-CoV-2 infection or an uninfected control (not recorded which).

This clonotype was recorded many times. The V gene is TRBV4-1, the J gene TRBJ1-1; D is undetermined. The CDR3 runs 14 residues. V lost 3 bases to trimming and J lost 0 bases, with 8 bases between them. The germline V gene has CDR1 MGHRA and CDR2 YSYEKL. The CDR3 coding sequence is TGCGCCAGCAGCCAGGTCAGCATGAACACTGAAGCTTTCTTT. Its translation: CASSQVSMNTEAFF.

J is TRBJ2-1 and V is TRBV28; D may match TRBD1 or TRBD2 (5 bases each). Trimming shortened V by 3 bases and J by 15 bases, and 12 bases separated the two germline ends. The CDR3 contains 11 residues. Germline CDR1 is MDHEN and CDR2 is SYDVKM. The DNA for the CDR3 is TGTGCCAGCAGTTTCGGGGCCCAGCGGTTCTTC. This translates into CASSFGAQRFF.

This clonotype was seen more than once but under ten times. The rearrangement uses TRBV6-2 or TRBV6-3 and TRBJ2-5, with D possibly being TRBD2 (6 bases). The V gene's germline CDR1 is MNHEY and CDR2 SVGEGT. V lost 2 bases and J lost 1, with 11 bases in between. The CDR3 totals 15 residues. The CDR3 DNA reads TGTGCCAGCAGTTACACGGGGGTCGGCCAAGAGACCCAGTACTTC. Translation: CASSYTGVGQETQYF.

This clonotype was counted ten times or more. CDR3 nucleotide sequence: TGTGCCAGCAGTTTCCTTCATAGCAATCAGCCCCAGCATTTT. Translation gives CASSFLHSNQPQHF. V and J are TRBV27 and TRBJ1-5; D not resolved. Germline V lookup: CDR1 MNHEY, CDR2 SMNVEV (reference sequence). This CDR3 contains 14 residues. Trimming took off 3 bases at V and 0 bases at J, with 6 bases between the two ends.

This clonotype was observed a few times. The chain links TRBV28 to TRBJ2-7; 9 positions match TRBD1. Per the germline V gene, CDR1 is MDHEN and CDR2 is SYDVKM. After removal of 5 bases from V and 3 bases from J, the junction contained 11 bases not matched to a gene. The CDR3 extends over 16 amino acids. CDR3 loop: CASSPGLGQGGYEQYF. The CDR3 bases are TGTGCCAGCAGTCCTGGGCTGGGACAGGGCGGCTACGAGCAGTACTTC. The full variable domain, rest sourced from reference TRBV28 and TRBJ2-7, is DVKVTQSSRYLVKRTGEKVFLECVQDMDHENMFWYRQDPGLGLRLIYFSYDVKMKEKGDIPEGYSVSREKKERFSLILESASTNQTSMYLCASSPGLGQGGYEQYFGPGTRLTVT.

This clonotype was seen repeatedly, ten times or more. This chain joins TRBV24-1 and TRBJ1-1; 8 bases are a match to TRBD1. The CDR3 runs to 13 residues. The trim removed 3 bases at V and 4 bases at J, leaving 0 bases unmatched. Germline loops: CDR1 KGHDR, CDR2 SFDVKD. DNA of the CDR3: TGTGCCACCAGTGATACAGGGGGCACTGAAGCTTTCTTT. Its protein is CATSDTGGTEAFF.

This clonotype was counted at least ten times. V usage is TRBV6-5 and J usage is TRBJ1-2; 8 bases map to TRBD1. Trimming took 4 bases from V and 4 from J; bases not matched to a gene: 5. Germline V gene lookup returns CDR1 MNHEY and CDR2 SVGAGI. The CDR3 spans 14 residues. The CDR3 nucleotides are TGTGCCAGCAGTTCCGACAGGGGCACCTATGGCTACACCTTC. Its translation is CASSSDRGTYGYTF.

This clonotype came up many times. The chain combines TRBV5-1 with TRBJ2-3; D is possibly TRBD2 (7 bases). This CDR3 region has 15 residues. Germline loops: CDR1 SGHRS, CDR2 YFSETQ. Trimming took off 2 bases at V and 3 bases at J, with 13 bases between the two ends. The CDR3 DNA reads TGCGCCAGCAGCTTTGTGGGGGGGCCGACAGATACGCAGTATTTT. Translation: CASSFVGGPTDTQYF.

There are many counts of this clonotype. The rearrangement joins TRBV30 to TRBJ1-5, with 7 bases identical to TRBD1. The CDR3 is 15 residues long. The junction had 11 bases not matched to a gene; V was cut back by 6 bases and J by 3 bases. Germline V CDR1 and CDR2: GTSNPN, SVGIG (reference sequence). In DNA, the CDR3 is TGTGCCTGCCGTCTCCAGGACAGGCCCAATCAGCCCCAGCATTTT. Translating it yields CACRLQDRPNQPQHF. Full variable domain (remainder filled in from reference TRBV30 and TRBJ1-5): SQTIHQWPATLVQPVGSPLSLECTVEGTSNPNLYWYRQAAGRGLQLLFYSVGIGQISSEVPQNLSASRPQDRQFILSSKKLLLSDSGFYLCACRLQDRPNQPQHFGDGTRLSIL.

This clonotype was seen repeatedly, ten times or more. The chain joins TRBV6-6 to TRBJ1-2, with TRBD1 as a possible D gene (5 bases). Germline CDR1 reads MNHNY; CDR2 reads SVGAGI (reference sequence). There are 12 residues in the CDR3. V shed 5 bases and J shed 4 bases, with 8 bases lying between them. DNA for the CDR3: TGTGCCAGCAGTCCAGACAGCTATGGCTACACCTTC. Its protein is CASSPDSYGYTF.

The table lists this clonotype with a few counts. V usage is TRBV7-2 and J usage is TRBJ2-1; 7 positions match TRBD2. Germline-derived CDR1 and CDR2 are SGHTA and FQGNSA. The junction had 2 bases not matched to a gene; V was cut back by 3 bases and J by 3 bases. The CDR3 length is 14 residues. The CDR3 spells CASSFPGGYNEQFF. The CDR3 bases are TGTGCCAGCAGCTTTCCGGGGGGCTACAATGAGCAGTTCTTC.

This clonotype was detected ten times or more. The V call is TRBV20-1, the J call TRBJ2-2; D gene uncertain. The CDR3 loop spans 11 amino acids. V lost 3 bases and J lost 4, with 3 bases in between. Germline values: CDR1 DFQATT, CDR2 SNEGSKA (reference sequence). This CDR3 is CSASFTGELFF. The CDR3, as DNA: TGCAGTGCTAGTTTCACCGGGGAGCTGTTTTTT.

This clonotype was recorded at least ten times. The CDR3 here is CASRPSNQPQHF. The CDR3 DNA reads TGTGCAAGTCGCCCTAGCAATCAGCCCCAGCATTTT. V usage is TRBV12-2 and J usage is TRBJ1-5. TRBV12-2 is an annotated pseudogene. The CDR3 is 12 residues long.

This clonotype has more than one count but fewer than ten. In DNA form, the CDR3 reads TGTGCCAGCAGTGACCGGGACAGCAATAGCAATCAGCCCCAGCATTTT. Its protein is CASSDRDSNSNQPQHF. The chain is built from TRBV6-1 and TRBJ1-5; 7 nucleotides line up with TRBD1. CDR3 length: 16 residues. V lost 3 bases to trimming and J lost 0 bases; unmatched junction nucleotides: 5. The germline CDR1 and CDR2 sequences are MNHNS and SASEGT.

This clonotype has just a few counts. J is TRBJ1-5 and V is TRBV2; D uncertain. The germline gives CDR1 SNHLY, CDR2 FYNNEI. Trimming shortened V by 3 bases and J by 3 bases, and 6 bases separated the two germline ends. The CDR3 contains 13 residues. Here the CDR3 reads CASSDGINQPQHF. In DNA, the CDR3 is TGTGCCAGCAGTGATGGAATCAATCAGCCCCAGCATTTT.

In its sample, this clonotype was seen many times. The rearrangement joins TRBV7-6 to TRBJ2-2, with D possibly TRBD2 on 5 matching bases. Deletions cut 1 base from V and 4 bases from J, with 10 bases between. CDR1 and CDR2 (germline): SGHVS, FNYEAQ. CDR3 length: 15 amino acids. The DNA of the CDR3 is TGTGCCAGCAGCTTAGAGGCGGGTGCCACCGGGGAGCTGTTTTTT. It yields the protein CASSLEAGATGELFF. The entire variable domain, with the rest obtained from reference TRBV7-6 and TRBJ2-2, is as follows: GAGVSQSPRYKVTKRGQDVALRCDPISGHVSLYWYRQALGQGPEFLTYFNYEAQQDKSGLPNDRFSAERPEGSISTLTIQRTEQRDSAMYRCASSLEAGATGELFFGEGSRLTVL.

This clonotype was observed at least ten times. The rearrangement joins TRBV23-1 to TRBJ1-2; no clear D. TRBV23-1 is an ORF, and what it does is uncertain. The V and J ends lost 5 bases and 13 bases respectively, with 14 bases between them. This CDR3 has 11 amino acids. The CDR3 reads CASSKTRICTF. DNA of the CDR3: TGCGCCAGCAGTAAAACAAGAATCTGCACCTTC.

This clonotype has at least ten counts. V gene TRBV28 combines with J gene TRBJ1-2; TRBD1 might be the D (6 bases). The length of the CDR3 is 11 residues. V dropped 7 bases and J dropped 7 bases, with 10 bases sitting between them. CDR1 is MDHEN, CDR2 SYDVKM, per germline. The CDR3 sequence: CASKGQFGYTF. The DNA for the CDR3 is TGTGCCAGCAAAGGACAGTTTGGCTACACCTTC.

This clonotype was counted a few times. The rearrangement links TRBV5-1 to TRBJ2-2; 7 bases align to TRBD1. Germline CDR1 SGHRS, CDR2 YFSETQ. The CDR3 is 15 amino acids. V trimming: 0 bases; J trimming: 4 bases; junction bases outside the gene matches: 3. The CDR3 here is CASSLEGQTTGELFF. Written as DNA, the CDR3 is TGCGCCAGCAGCTTGGAGGGACAGACCACCGGGGAGCTGTTTTTT.

The V call is TRBV7-2, the J call TRBJ1-2, with D maybe TRBD1 (6 bases). Germline loops: CDR1 SGHTA, CDR2 FQGNSA. With 5 bases removed from V and 4 bases from J, the gap between germline ends came to 17 bases. The CDR3 runs to 15 residues. CDR3 sequence reads: CASSPYRDWGYGYTF. The DNA of the CDR3 is TGTGCCAGCAGCCCGTACAGGGACTGGGGCTATGGCTACACCTTC.

In this sample, this clonotype turned up many times. V is TRBV4-1 and J is TRBJ2-1; 13 bases are shared with TRBD2. V gave up 3 bases and J gave up 9 bases; unmatched junction bases: 8. Germline lookup yields CDR1 MGHRA and CDR2 YSYEKL. This CDR3 comprises 16 residues. The CDR3 spells CASSQTLGLAGFEQFF. The DNA of the CDR3 is TGCGCCAGCAGCCAGACCCTGGGACTAGCGGGGTTTGAGCAGTTCTTC.

This clonotype came up many times. The V call is TRBV7-2, the J call TRBJ2-3; no firm D call. Germline V gene data show CDR1 as SGHTA and CDR2 as FQGNSA. The CDR3 covers 15 residues. Trimming removed 0 bases at V and 0 bases at J, with 7 bases between. CDR3 nucleotides: TGTGCCAGCAGCTTAGCGGTAGCTAGCACAGATACGCAGTATTTT. It encodes CASSLAVASTDTQYF.

This clonotype was detected only a few times. The J gene is TRBJ2-5, the V gene TRBV18; D not resolved. CDR1 is KGHSH, CDR2 LQKENI, per germline. The CDR3 consists of 12 residues. The germline V and J ends were trimmed by 6 bases and 4 bases, with 9 bases remaining between them. The CDR3 is CASSPEGETQYF. The CDR3 coding sequence is TGTGCCAGCTCCCCCGAAGGAGAGACCCAGTACTTC.

This clonotype was seen many times. V gene TRBV12-3 or TRBV12-4 combines with J gene TRBJ1-2; no clear D gene. The V end was cut by 6 bases, the J end by 4 bases, with 12 bases between. This CDR3 comprises 13 residues. CDR3 loop: CASSPTRGYGYTF. The CDR3 DNA sequence: TGTGCCAGCAGCCCAACACGGGGCTATGGCTACACCTTC.

At least ten counts were recorded for this clonotype. The chain links TRBV5-1 to TRBJ1-4; a possible D gene is TRBD1 (6 bases). Trimming took 1 base from V and 3 from J, leaving 13 bases between them. The CDR3 covers 16 residues. In germline, CDR1 is SGHRS, CDR2 YFSETQ. The CDR3 sequence: CASSLTTGTSNEKLFF. The CDR3 DNA follows: TGCGCCAGCAGCTTGACTACAGGGACTTCTAATGAAAAACTGTTTTTT.

This clonotype was counted many times. CDR3 amino acids: CATSGHPNTEAFF. The CDR3 DNA sequence: TGTGCCACCTCGGGACACCCGAACACTGAAGCTTTCTTT. This chain connects TRBV19 to TRBJ1-1; weak D call: TRBD1 (6 bases). From germline, CDR1 is LNHDA and CDR2 SQIVND (reference sequence). Trimming took 10 bases from V and 1 from J, leaving 13 bases between them. The CDR3 consists of 13 residues.

This clonotype was recorded at least ten times. The J gene is TRBJ1-5, the V gene TRBV5-1; TRBD1 agrees at 7 bases. The junction had 3 bases not matched to a gene; V was cut back by 4 bases and J by 5 bases. The germline CDR1 and CDR2 sequences are SGHRS and YFSETQ. CDR3 length: 13 amino acids. CDR3 sequence reads: CASSHRGDQPQHF. The CDR3 nucleotides are TGCGCCAGCAGCCACAGGGGCGATCAGCCCCAGCATTTT.

Comment on this clonotype: This may arise from a read error, as a much more abundant clone is one base away. The rearrangement uses TRBV6-4 and TRBJ2-5, with 10 bases aligning to TRBD1. V was pared by 5 bases and J by 5 bases, with 8 bases of the junction left unmatched. The CDR3 extends over 15 amino acids. Per the germline V gene, CDR1 is MRHNA and CDR2 is SNTAGT. The CDR3 here is CASSKGTGDHETQYF. As DNA, the CDR3 is TGTGCCAGCAGTAAGGGGACAGGGGATCACGAGACCCAGTACTTC.

This clonotype was picked up a small number of times. This may come from a read error, since a much larger clone is one base off. The V and J genes are TRBV7-8 and TRBJ2-7, with TRBD1 matching 9 bases. Germline V lookup: CDR1 SGHVS, CDR2 FQNEAQ. The CDR3 is 13 residues long. The CDR3 sequence is CVSVDRGAYEQYF. The CDR3, as DNA: TGTGTCAGCGTAGACAGGGGGGCCTACGAGCAGTACTTC.

This clonotype was counted at least ten times. The J gene is TRBJ2-1, the V gene TRBV6-4, with D possibly being TRBD2 (5 bases). This CDR3 region has 16 residues. Per the germline V gene, CDR1 is MRHNA and CDR2 is SNTAGT. Trimming cost V 0 bases and J 0 bases, with 9 bases left between them. Written as DNA, the CDR3 is TGTGCCAGCAGTGACTCGATTCGGGACTCCTACAATGAGCAGTTCTTC. Translation: CASSDSIRDSYNEQFF.

There are many counts of this clonotype. This chain joins TRBV12-3 or TRBV12-4 and TRBJ1-1, with D perhaps matching TRBD1 (5 bases). The V end was cut by 8 bases, the J end by 7 bases, with 11 bases between. The CDR3 runs to 11 residues. CDR3 DNA: TGTGCCAGCGTGGGACTTGGTGAAGCTTTCTTT. Translation gives CASVGLGEAFF.

This clonotype came up a few times. The chain is built from TRBV12-3 or TRBV12-4 and TRBJ1-1; the match to TRBD1 covers 8 bases. Germline trimming cut 5 bases from V and 0 bases from J; bases unmatched to any gene: 11. The CDR3 length is 17 residues. The CDR3 DNA reads as TGTGCCAGCAGTCCCGGGGCAGGGGGCTCGGTGAACACTGAAGCTTTCTTT. Protein sequence: CASSPGAGGSVNTEAFF.